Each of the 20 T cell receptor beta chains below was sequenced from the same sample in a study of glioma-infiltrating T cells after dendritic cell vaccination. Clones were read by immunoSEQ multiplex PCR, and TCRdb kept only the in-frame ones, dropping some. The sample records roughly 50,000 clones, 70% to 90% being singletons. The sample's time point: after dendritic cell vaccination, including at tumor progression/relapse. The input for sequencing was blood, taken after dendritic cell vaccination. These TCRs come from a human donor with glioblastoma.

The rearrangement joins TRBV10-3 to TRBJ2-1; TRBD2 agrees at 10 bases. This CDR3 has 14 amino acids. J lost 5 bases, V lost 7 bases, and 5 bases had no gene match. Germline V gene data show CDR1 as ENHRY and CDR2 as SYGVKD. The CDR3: CAIKGLATHNEQFF. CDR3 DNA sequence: TGTGCCATCAAGGGACTAGCGACCCACAATGAGCAGTTCTTC.

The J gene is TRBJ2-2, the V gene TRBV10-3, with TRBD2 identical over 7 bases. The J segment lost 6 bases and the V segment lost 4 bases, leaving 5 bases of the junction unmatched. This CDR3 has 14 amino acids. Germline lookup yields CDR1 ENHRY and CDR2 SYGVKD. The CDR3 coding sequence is TGTGCCATCAGTGGACTAGCTGTCTCCGGGGAGCTGTTTTTT. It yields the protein CAISGLAVSGELFF.

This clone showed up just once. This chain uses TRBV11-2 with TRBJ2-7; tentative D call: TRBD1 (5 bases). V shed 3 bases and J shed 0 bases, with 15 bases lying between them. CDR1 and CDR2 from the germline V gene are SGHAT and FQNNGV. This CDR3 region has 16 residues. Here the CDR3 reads CASSFNRLPSSYEQYF. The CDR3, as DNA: TGTGCCAGCAGCTTCAACAGGCTTCCGAGCTCCTACGAGCAGTACTTC.

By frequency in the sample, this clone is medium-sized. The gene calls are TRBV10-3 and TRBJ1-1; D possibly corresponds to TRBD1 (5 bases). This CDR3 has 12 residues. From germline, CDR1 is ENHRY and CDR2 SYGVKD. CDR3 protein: CATKGSGTEAFF. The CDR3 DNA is TGTGCTACTAAGGGGTCTGGCACTGAAGCTTTCTTT.

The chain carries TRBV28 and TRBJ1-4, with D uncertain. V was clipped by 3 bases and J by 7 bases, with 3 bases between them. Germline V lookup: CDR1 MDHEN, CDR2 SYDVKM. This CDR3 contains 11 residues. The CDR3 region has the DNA TGTGCCAGCAGTTTCAGTGAAAAACTGTTTTTT. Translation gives CASSFSEKLFF.

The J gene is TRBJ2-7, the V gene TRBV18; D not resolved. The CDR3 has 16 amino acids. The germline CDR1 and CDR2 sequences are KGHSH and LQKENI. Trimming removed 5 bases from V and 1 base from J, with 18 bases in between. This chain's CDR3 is CASSEKQTALSYEQYF. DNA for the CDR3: TGTGCCAGCTCAGAAAAACAAACAGCCCTGTCCTACGAGCAGTACTTC.

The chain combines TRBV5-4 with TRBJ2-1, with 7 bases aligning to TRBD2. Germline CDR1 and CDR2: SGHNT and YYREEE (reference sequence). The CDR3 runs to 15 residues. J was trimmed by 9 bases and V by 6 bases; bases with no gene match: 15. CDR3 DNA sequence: TGTGCCAGCACCTTCTCGGCGGGAGCGAAAGGTGAGCAGTTCTTC. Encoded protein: CASTFSAGAKGEQFF.

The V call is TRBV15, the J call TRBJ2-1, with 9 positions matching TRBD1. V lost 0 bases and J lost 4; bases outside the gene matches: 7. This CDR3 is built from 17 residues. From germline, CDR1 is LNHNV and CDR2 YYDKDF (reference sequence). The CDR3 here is CATSREGRTGAYNEQFF. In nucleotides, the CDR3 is TGTGCCACCAGCAGAGAGGGGAGGACAGGGGCGTACAATGAGCAGTTCTTC.

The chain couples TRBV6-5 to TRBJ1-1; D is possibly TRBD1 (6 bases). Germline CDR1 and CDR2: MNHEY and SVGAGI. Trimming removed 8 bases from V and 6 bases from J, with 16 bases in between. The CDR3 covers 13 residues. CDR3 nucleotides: TGTGCCAGCGTTGGACAGATCGGGGCTGAAGCTTTCTTT. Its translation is CASVGQIGAEAFF.

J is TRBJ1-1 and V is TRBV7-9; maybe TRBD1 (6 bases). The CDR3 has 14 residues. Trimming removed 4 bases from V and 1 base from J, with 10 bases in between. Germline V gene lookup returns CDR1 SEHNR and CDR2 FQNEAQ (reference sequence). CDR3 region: CASSWGHQNTEAFF. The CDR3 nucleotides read TGTGCCAGCAGCTGGGGACACCAGAACACTGAAGCTTTCTTT.

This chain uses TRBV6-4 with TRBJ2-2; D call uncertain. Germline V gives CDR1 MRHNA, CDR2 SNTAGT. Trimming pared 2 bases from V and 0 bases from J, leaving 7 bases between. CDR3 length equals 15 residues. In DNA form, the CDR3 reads TGTGCCAGCAGTGACACGAGAACGAACACCGGGGAGCTGTTTTTT. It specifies CASSDTRTNTGELFF.

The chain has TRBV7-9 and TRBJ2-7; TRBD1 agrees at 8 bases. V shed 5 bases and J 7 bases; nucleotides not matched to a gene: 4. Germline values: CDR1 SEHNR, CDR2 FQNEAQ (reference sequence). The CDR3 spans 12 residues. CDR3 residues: CASSLGTGEQYF. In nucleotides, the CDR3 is TGTGCCAGCAGCCTCGGGACAGGAGAGCAGTACTTC.

DNA for the CDR3: TGTGCCACCAGCAGAGACCCCGGGAGGGAGCAGTTCTTC. Its translation: CATSRDPGREQFF. The rearrangement uses TRBV15 and TRBJ2-1; TRBD2 matches 7 bases. Trimming cost V 0 bases and J 10 bases; bases outside gene matches: 3. CDR1 is LNHNV and CDR2 is YYDKDF in the germline V gene (reference sequence). This CDR3 has 13 amino acids.

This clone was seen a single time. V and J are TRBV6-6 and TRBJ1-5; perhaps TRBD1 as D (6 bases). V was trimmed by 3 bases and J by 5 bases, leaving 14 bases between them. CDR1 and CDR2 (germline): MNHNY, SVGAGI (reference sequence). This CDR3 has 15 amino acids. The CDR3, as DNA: TGTGCCAGCAGTTATTTTGAGGGGGAAGATCAGCCCCAGCATTTT. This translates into CASSYFEGEDQPQHF.

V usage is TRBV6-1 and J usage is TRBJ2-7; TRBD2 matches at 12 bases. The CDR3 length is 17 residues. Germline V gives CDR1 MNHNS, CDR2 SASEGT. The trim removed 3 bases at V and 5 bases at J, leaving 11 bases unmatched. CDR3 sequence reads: CASSDRRRTSGIDEQYF. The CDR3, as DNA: TGTGCCAGCAGTGATCGCCGGCGGACTAGCGGGATTGACGAGCAGTACTTC.

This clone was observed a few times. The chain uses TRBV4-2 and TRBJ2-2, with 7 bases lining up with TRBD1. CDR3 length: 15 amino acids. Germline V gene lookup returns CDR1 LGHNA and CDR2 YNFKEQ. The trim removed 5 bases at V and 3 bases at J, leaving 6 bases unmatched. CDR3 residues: CASSDSGQDTGELFF. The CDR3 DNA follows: TGTGCCAGCAGCGATTCAGGACAGGACACCGGGGAGCTGTTTTTT.

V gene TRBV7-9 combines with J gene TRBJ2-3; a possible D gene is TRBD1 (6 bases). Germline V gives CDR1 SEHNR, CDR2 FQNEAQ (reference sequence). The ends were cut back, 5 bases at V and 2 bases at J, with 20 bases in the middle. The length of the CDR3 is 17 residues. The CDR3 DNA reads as TGTGCCAGCAGCCCCGGCCTACAGGGTCGGTTCACAGATACGCAGTATTTT. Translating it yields CASSPGLQGRFTDTQYF.

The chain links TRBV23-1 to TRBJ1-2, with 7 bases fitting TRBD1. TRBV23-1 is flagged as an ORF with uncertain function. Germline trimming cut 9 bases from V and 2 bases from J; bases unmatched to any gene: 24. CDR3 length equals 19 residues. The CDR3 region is CARSSPWGNARGRNYGYTF. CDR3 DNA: TGCGCCAGGAGTTCTCCCTGGGGGAATGCAAGGGGGCGAAACTATGGCTACACCTTC.

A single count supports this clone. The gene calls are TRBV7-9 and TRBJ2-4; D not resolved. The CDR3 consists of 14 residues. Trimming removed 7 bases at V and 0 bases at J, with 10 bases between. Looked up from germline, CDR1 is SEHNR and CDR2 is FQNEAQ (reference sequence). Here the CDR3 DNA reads TGTGCCAGCACCAAAGAACTAGCCAAAAACATTCAGTACTTC. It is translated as CASTKELAKNIQYF.

The CDR3 sequence: CASSARTSGSISHIYEQYF. In DNA form, the CDR3 reads TGTGCCAGCAGTGCCCGGACTAGCGGGAGTATTTCCCATATATACGAGCAGTACTTC. V and J are TRBV6-1 and TRBJ2-7; 13 bases align to TRBD2. Trimming removed 4 bases from V and 4 bases from J; junction bases left unmatched: 16. The CDR3 is 19 amino acids. The V gene's germline CDR1 is MNHNS and CDR2 SASEGT.